These T cell receptor beta chains were read from a single sample in a study of PD-1 blockade in classical Hodgkin lymphoma. Measured with immunoSEQ multiplex PCR; TCRdb has only the in-frame clones, and not every one. The sample has 100,000 to 120,000 clones; 80% to 90% are singletons. The source material was peripheral blood mononuclear cells (PBMCs), sampled before the second cycle of nivolumab. The receptors were gathered from a human donor with classical Hodgkin lymphoma. The CDR3 runs from the conserved cysteine through the conserved F or W. The order of the fields is J gene, D gene, V gene, clone size, CDR3 protein, CDR3 DNA. A D gene is named only where the DNA matches it firmly. Only part of the rows carry a size: once, few, many, or a class if the clone is expanded.

TRBJ1-5	-	TRBV21-1	-	CASNTTPSQPQHF	TGTGCCAGCAACACGACACCTTCCCAGCCCCAGCATTTT
TRBJ1-4	-	TRBV7-2	-	CASSLSRDSPLSNEKLFF	TGTGCCAGCAGCTTAAGCCGGGACTCCCCGTTGTCTAATGAAAAACTGTTTTTT
TRBJ2-3	TRBD2	TRBV30	-	CAWSAGGRVDTQYF	TGTGCCTGGAGTGCGGGGGGAAGGGTAGATACGCAGTATTTT
TRBJ2-5	TRBD2	TRBV4-2	few	CASSSGVASGQETQYF	TGTGCCAGCAGCTCAGGCGTGGCTAGCGGACAAGAGACCCAGTACTTC
TRBJ1-1	-	TRBV11-3	-	CASSLEGQATEAFF	TGTGCCAGCAGCTTAGAGGGACAAGCTACTGAAGCTTTCTTT
TRBJ2-5	TRBD1	TRBV19	-	CASSSWDRGKTQYF	TGTGCCAGTAGTTCCTGGGACAGGGGCAAGACCCAGTACTTC
TRBJ2-1	TRBD2	TRBV28	-	CASSPGTSGLSNNEQFF	TGTGCCAGCAGTCCCGGGACTAGCGGGCTCTCTAACAATGAGCAGTTCTTC
TRBJ1-2	TRBD1	TRBV25-1	few	CASSDRTGSGYTF	TGTGCCAGCAGTGATCGGACAGGGAGCGGCTACACCTTC
TRBJ1-3	-	TRBV5-1	-	CASSSTLDTIYF	TGCGCCAGCAGCTCCACCTTGGACACCATATATTTT
TRBJ1-5	-	TRBV21-1	-	CASSKWRRWRAGQPQHF	TGTGCCAGCAGCAAATGGAGGCGATGGAGGGCCGGTCAGCCCCAGCATTTT
TRBJ2-5	TRBD2	TRBV7-2	-	CASSLAGGGETQYF	TGTGCCAGCAGCCTAGCGGGAGGAGGGGAGACCCAGTACTTC
TRBJ1-1	-	TRBV29-1	once	CSVRQGHMNTEAFF	TGCAGCGTTCGGCAGGGTCACATGAACACTGAAGCTTTCTTT
TRBJ2-5	TRBD2	TRBV7-2	-	CASSWTSGRGETQYF	TGTGCCAGCAGCTGGACTAGCGGGAGGGGGGAGACCCAGTACTTC
TRBJ1-1	-	TRBV6-8	-	CASRCGLMGPPFMNTEAFF	TGTGCCAGCAGATGCGGGTTAATGGGACCCCCTTTTATGAACACTGAAGCTTTCTTT
TRBJ2-6	TRBD1	TRBV5-1	-	CASSRNPRDRGLGANVLTF	TGCGCCAGCAGCCGGAATCCCCGGGACAGGGGGCTCGGGGCCAACGTCCTGACTTTC
TRBJ2-7	TRBD1	TRBV30	-	CAWNRQGDYEQYF	TGTGCCTGGAACCGGCAGGGGGACTACGAGCAGTACTTC
TRBJ1-3	-	TRBV28	-	CASSLRGSGNTIYF	TGTGCCAGCAGTTTACGGGGCTCTGGAAACACCATATATTTT
TRBJ1-1	-	TRBV6-6	-	CASKRTSNTEAFF	TGTGCCAGCAAGAGGACTTCGAACACTGAAGCTTTCTTT
TRBJ2-2	-	TRBV28	-	CASRSRRVAGELFF	TGTGCCAGCAGGTCCAGGCGTGTCGCCGGGGAGCTGTTTTTT